This TCR beta chain was identified during a study of regulatory T cells in long-lasting Graves disease. Overall study findings and caveats: Examination was confined to peripheral blood, excluding thyroid tissue. The TCR repertoire of persistent Graves' patients was less diverse than that of newly diagnosed ones.

In building TCR beta libraries, iRepertoire HTBI primers were used together with Arm-PCR of CDR3 regions. TCRdb ran MiXCR on the multiplex PCR reads and lists one entry per CDR3 protein. The data show more than 650,000 distinct CDR3 sequences, 30% seen once. This clonotype was detected many times. Its cognate antigen is unknown. Time point here: persistent/refractory GD, antithyroid drugs over 5 years with positive TRAb. RNA isolated from PBMCs was used to make the TCR library. The CDR3 is 14 residues long. V shed 3 bases and J shed 2 bases, with 7 bases lying between them. Germline V CDR1 and CDR2: SEHNR, FQNEAQ (reference sequence).

The chain recombines TRBV7-9 with TRBJ2-2, with D uncertain. This sequence was found in a female donor with Graves disease. The sequencing used peripheral blood mononuclear cells (PBMCs), collected when the disease was refractory, from a patient treated with antithyroid drugs. The CDR3 spells CASSLGSNTGELFF. The DNA of the CDR3 is TGTGCCAGCAGCTTGGGCAGTAACACCGGGGAGCTGTTTTTT.